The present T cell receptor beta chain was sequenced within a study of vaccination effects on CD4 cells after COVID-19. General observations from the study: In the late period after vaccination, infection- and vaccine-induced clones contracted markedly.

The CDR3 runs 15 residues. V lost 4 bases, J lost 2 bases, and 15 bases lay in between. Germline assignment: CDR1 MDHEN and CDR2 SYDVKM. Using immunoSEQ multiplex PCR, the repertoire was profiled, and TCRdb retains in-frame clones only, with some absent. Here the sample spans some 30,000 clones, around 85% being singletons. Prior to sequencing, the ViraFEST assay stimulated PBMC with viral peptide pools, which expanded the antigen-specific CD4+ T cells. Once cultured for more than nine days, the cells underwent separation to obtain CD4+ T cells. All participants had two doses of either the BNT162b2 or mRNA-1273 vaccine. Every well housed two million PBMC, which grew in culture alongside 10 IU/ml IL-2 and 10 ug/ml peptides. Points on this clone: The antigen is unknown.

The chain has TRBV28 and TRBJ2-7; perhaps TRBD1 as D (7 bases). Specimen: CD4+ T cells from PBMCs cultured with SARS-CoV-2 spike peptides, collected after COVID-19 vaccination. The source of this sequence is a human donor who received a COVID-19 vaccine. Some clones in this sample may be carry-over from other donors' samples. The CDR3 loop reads CASSSPAGGPYEQYF. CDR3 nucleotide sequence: TGTGCCAGCAGTTCCCCCGCAGGGGGGCCCTACGAGCAGTACTTC.